This T cell receptor (beta chain) is from a study of CD8 T cells in Susac syndrome. RNA totalling roughly 0.45 to 1 ug underwent reverse transcription with random hexamers. immunoSEQ multiplex PCR amplified TCR beta CDR3 across 54 Vbeta, 13 Jbeta. TCRdb processed the immunoSEQ multiplex PCR reads anew with MiXCR; each CDR3 protein has one entry. Here the sample spans fewer than 350,000 distinct CDR3 sequences, almost 85% being singletons. Germline assignment: CDR1 MDHEN and CDR2 SYDVKM. J was trimmed by 3 bases and V by 5 bases; bases with no gene match: 5. The CDR3 totals 14 residues. The clonotype originates from a human donor with multiple sclerosis. The chain recombines TRBV28 with TRBJ1-1; 8 bases are shared with TRBD1. Sequencing was performed on CD8+ T cells from PBMCs. The CDR3 spells CASSRQGRDTEAFF. The CDR3, as DNA: TGTGCCAGCAGTCGACAGGGGAGGGACACTGAAGCTTTCTTT.